The clone carrying this T cell receptor beta chain was observed at least ten times. What it binds is unknown. The record originates from a study of metastatic and nonmetastatic thyroid tumors. Across the study: It was across blood and tumor or nodule tissue from malignant and benign thyroid patients that repertoires were compared.

Whole-study results and caveats: Compared with benign nodules, malignant thyroid tumors were reported to have significantly higher TCR beta diversity in both blood and tumor.

Patients had received no treatment of any kind before thyroid surgery. Original processing methods: CDR3 differences across clinicopathological groups were used to build a distant-metastasis classifier for papillary thyroid cancer. MiXCR was used by TCRdb to re-call the PCR reads. The V and J calls and clone size come from TCRdb's table, not from the authors' own analysis. This repertoire shows about 40,000 clones, around 17% found once; its top ten account for 9.9%. The germline V and J ends were trimmed by 1 base and 2 bases, with 16 bases remaining between them. The CDR3 consists of 17 residues. CDR1 SGHDN and CDR2 FVKESK come from the germline V gene.

The source material was tumor tissue. V usage is TRBV14 and J usage is TRBJ2-3, with D uncertain. The clonotype comes from a female donor with papillary thyroid cancer or a benign thyroid nodule (not recorded which). Some clones in this sample may be carry-over from other donors' samples. CDR3 residues: CASSQAGLALLTDTQYF. The CDR3 bases are TGTGCCAGCAGCCAAGCAGGCCTCGCCCTTCTCACAGATACGCAGTATTTT.